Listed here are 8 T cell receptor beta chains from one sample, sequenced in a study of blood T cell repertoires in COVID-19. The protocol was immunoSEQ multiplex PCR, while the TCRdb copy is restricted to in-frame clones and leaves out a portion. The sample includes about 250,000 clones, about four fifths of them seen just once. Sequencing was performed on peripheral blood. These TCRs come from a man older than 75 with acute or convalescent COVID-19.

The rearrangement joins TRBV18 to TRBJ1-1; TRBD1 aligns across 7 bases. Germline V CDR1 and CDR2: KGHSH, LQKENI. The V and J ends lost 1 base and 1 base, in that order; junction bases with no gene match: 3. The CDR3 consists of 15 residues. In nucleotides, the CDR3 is TGTGCCAGCTCACCACAGGCAGGGGGGAACACTGAAGCTTTCTTT. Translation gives CASSPQAGGNTEAFF.

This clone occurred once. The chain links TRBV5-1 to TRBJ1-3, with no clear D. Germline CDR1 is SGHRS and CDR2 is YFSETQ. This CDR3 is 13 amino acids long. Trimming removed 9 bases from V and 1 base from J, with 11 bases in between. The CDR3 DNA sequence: TGCGCCAACTTCACGTGGTCTGGAAACACCATATATTTT. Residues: CANFTWSGNTIYF.

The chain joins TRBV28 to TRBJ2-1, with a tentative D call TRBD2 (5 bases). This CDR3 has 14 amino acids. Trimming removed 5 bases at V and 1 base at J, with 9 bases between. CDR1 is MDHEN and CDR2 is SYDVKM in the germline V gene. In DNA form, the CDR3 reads TGTGCCAGCAGTACCGGGAAATCCTACAATGAGCAGTTCTTC. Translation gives CASSTGKSYNEQFF.

The CDR3 loop is CASSQPRGQSEKLFF. DNA of the CDR3: TGTGCCAGCAGCCAACCAAGAGGACAGTCTGAAAAACTGTTTTTT. The chain employs TRBV3-1 (or the pseudogene TRBV3-2) and TRBJ1-4; D perhaps matches TRBD1 (6 bases). This CDR3 comprises 15 residues. Trimming cost V 2 bases and J 7 bases, with 14 bases left between them. Germline V gene data show CDR1 as LGHDT and CDR2 as YNNKEL (reference sequence).

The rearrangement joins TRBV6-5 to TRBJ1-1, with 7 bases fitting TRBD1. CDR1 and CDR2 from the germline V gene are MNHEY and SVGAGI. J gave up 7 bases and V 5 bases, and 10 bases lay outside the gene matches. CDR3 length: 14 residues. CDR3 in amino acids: CASSHIKGADEAFF. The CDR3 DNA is TGTGCCAGCAGTCACATTAAGGGGGCGGATGAAGCTTTCTTT.

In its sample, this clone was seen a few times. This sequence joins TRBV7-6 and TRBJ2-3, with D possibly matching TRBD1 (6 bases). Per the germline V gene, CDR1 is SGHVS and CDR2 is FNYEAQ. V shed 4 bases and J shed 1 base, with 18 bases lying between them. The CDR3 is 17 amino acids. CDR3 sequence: CASSSSTGTRRTDTQYF. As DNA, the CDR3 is TGTGCCAGCAGCTCTAGTACGGGGACACGCCGCACAGATACGCAGTATTTT.

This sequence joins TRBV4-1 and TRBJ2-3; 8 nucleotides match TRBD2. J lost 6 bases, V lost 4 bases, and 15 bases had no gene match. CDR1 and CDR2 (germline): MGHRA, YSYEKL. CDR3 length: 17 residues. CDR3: CASSRRFRRGDWDTQYF. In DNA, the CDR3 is TGCGCCAGCAGCCGTCGTTTTAGGCGGGGGGATTGGGATACGCAGTATTTT.

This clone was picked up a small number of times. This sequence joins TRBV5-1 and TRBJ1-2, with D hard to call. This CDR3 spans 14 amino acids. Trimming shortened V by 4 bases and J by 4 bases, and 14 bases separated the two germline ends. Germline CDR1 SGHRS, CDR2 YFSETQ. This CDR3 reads CASSARADGYGYTF. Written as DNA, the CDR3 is TGCGCCAGCAGCGCGAGAGCGGACGGCTATGGCTACACCTTC. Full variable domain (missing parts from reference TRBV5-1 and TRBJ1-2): KAGVTQTPRYLIKTRGQQVTLSCSPISGHRSVSWYQQTPGQGLQFLFEYFSETQRNKGNFPGRFSGRQFSNSRSEMNVSTLELGDSALYLCASSARADGYGYTFGSGTRLTVV.